This TCR beta chain was found in a study of blood T cell repertoires in COVID-19. Study overall: Acute-phase and convalescent COVID-19 samples originated in the United States, Italy and Spain.

Profiled with immunoSEQ multiplex PCR; TCRdb holds only in-frame clones, not every one. Of about 210,000 clones detected, roughly 88% appear once; the ten largest clones hold approximately 2.3%. This CDR3 has 12 amino acids. The germline gives CDR1 SGHTS, CDR2 YDEGEE. Comment on this clone: At one end the junction does not follow the germline gene, possibly because of a read error.

The rearrangement links TRBV5-8 to TRBJ2-7; possibly TRBD2 for D (6 bases). The TCR was taken from a man aged 40-49 years who had recovered from COVID-19. Sequences were obtained from peripheral blood. This chain's CDR3 is CASRGDSHEQYF. The CDR3 bases are TGTGCCAGCAGGGGGGACTCCCACGAGCAGTACTTC.